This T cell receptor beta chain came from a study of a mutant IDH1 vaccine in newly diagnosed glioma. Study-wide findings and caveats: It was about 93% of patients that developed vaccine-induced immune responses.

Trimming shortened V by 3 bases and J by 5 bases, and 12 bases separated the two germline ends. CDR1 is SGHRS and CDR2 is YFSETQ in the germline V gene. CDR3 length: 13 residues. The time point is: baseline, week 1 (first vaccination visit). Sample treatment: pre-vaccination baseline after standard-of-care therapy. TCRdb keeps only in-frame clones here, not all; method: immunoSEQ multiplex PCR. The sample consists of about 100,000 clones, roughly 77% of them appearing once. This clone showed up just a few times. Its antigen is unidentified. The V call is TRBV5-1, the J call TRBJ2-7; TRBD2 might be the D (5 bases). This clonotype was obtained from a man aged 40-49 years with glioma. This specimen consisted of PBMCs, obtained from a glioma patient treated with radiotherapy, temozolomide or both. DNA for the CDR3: TGCGCCAGCAGCTACGGGATAGACAACGAGCAGTACTTC. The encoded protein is CASSYGIDNEQYF.